This T cell receptor (beta chain) was captured by sequencing in a study of blood T cell repertoires in COVID-19. About the study: Collection of acute and convalescent COVID-19 samples took place in the United States, Italy and Spain. Nucleic acid was either cDNA or gDNA, and it came from T cells, B-cell-depleted T cells, or PBMCs.

This clone showed up just a few times. Per the study methods: Nucleated cell counts were estimated from reference gene primer amplification. Produced via immunoSEQ multiplex PCR; TCRdb's table is partial and in-frame only. The D gene and trimming were derived from the DNA, and the V and J assignments and clone size from that table. There are around 250,000 clones in the sample; around 90% occur only once, and 0.94% lies in the top ten. Germline CDR1 is SQVTM and CDR2 is ANQGSEA. This CDR3 has 11 residues. V gave up 3 bases and J gave up 5 bases, with 7 bases separating them. The clonotype originates from a woman aged 40 to 49 who had recovered from COVID-19. Sequencing was performed on peripheral blood. V and J are TRBV29-1 and TRBJ1-1, with a possible D match to TRBD1 (6 bases). DNA for the CDR3: TGCAGCGTTGACAGGGGTACTGAAGCTTTCTTT. It yields the protein CSVDRGTEAFF.